This paragraph reports one T cell receptor beta chain. The antigen is undetermined. The source of the sample is a study of CD8 T cells in ankylosing spondylitis. Study-level results: Relatively rare in peripheral blood, disease-linked clones were also CD8+.

The CDR3 totals 14 residues. The V gene's germline CDR1 is SNHLY and CDR2 FYNNEI. V shed 4 bases and J shed 4 bases, with 13 bases lying between them. TCRdb re-called the 5' RACE reads through MiXCR, storing one row per CDR3 protein. The table records 120,000 or so distinct CDR3 sequences, roughly 13% of them present only once. The sequence was collected from a female donor with ankylosing spondylitis or in good health (not recorded which). The material sequenced was blood, either unsorted or a sorted T cell fraction (not recorded which). The V gene is TRBV2, the J gene TRBJ1-1; TRBD1 might be the D (6 bases). The CDR3 loop is CASSGLQGSTEAFF. The DNA for the CDR3 is TGTGCCAGCAGTGGGCTGCAGGGGTCCACTGAAGCTTTCTTT.